This T cell receptor beta chain came from a study of T cell responses to AZD1222 COVID-19 vaccine. Study findings and constraints: Donors were chiefly white British, with a greater number of females, and clonal diversity was perhaps underestimated. Samples come after the peak T cell response, not at day 14. At baseline, just 5 or 6 AZD1222 recipients tested seropositive.

As regards this clone: Its specificity is unknown.

J lost 8 bases, V lost 6 bases, and 8 bases had no gene match. Germline lookup yields CDR1 LNHDA and CDR2 SQIVND (reference sequence). The CDR3 has 13 amino acids. Sequencing used immunoSEQ multiplex PCR; TCRdb keeps in-frame clones, though not all of them. This table has 4,000 to 5,000 clones, around nine tenths appearing once. The sequencing here drew on peripheral blood, taken 28 days after the second AZD1222 dose. The rearrangement joins TRBV19 to TRBJ1-2, with TRBD1 matching over 8 bases. The source is an adult who received the AZD1222 COVID-19 vaccine. CDR3: CASSRQGISGYTF. The DNA of the CDR3 is TGTGCCAGTAGCCGACAGGGGATAAGCGGCTACACCTTC.